The source of this T cell receptor (beta chain) is a study of cytomegalovirus exposure and HLA in healthy donors. V lost 3 bases, J lost 4 bases, and 9 bases stayed unmatched. The CDR3 is made up of 18 amino acids. The germline V gene has CDR1 ENHRY and CDR2 SYGVKD. With respect to this clone: Its antigen is unidentified.

Researchers ran the PCR with 60 Vbeta and 13 Jbeta primers. Using immunoSEQ multiplex PCR, the repertoire was profiled, and TCRdb retains in-frame clones only, with some absent. The sample has about 190,000 clones, about 80% seen once. Study-level results: Certain sequence variants were highly shared and formed a cluster, and this cluster was likely a sequencing artifact.

This TCR derives from a man aged 35-49 years in good health and CMV-seropositive. The chain couples TRBV10-3 to TRBJ2-5; 15 bases line up with TRBD2. Input material: PBMCs. The DNA for the CDR3 is TGTGCCATCAGTGACACGACCCCGGGACTAGCGGGGGGAGAGACCCAGTACTTC. Protein: CAISDTTPGLAGGETQYF.